This T cell receptor beta chain derives from a study of T cell responses to AZD1222 COVID-19 vaccine. This CDR3 has 15 residues. Germline V gene sequence: CDR1 SEHNR, CDR2 FQNEAQ (reference sequence). The V and J ends lost 1 base and 6 bases, in that order; junction bases with no gene match: 5. Generated by immunoSEQ multiplex PCR, the TCRdb table keeps only in-frame clones and is missing some. Of about 76,000 clones in the sample, roughly 90% were seen once. The TCR was taken from an adult in good health. The rearrangement joins TRBV7-9 to TRBJ2-1; 8 positions agree with TRBD2. The source material was peripheral blood, sampled on day 0 of AZD1222 vaccination. As DNA, the CDR3 is TGTGCCAGCAGCTTAGGTACTAGCGGTTTCAATGAGCAGTTCTTC. This sequence encodes CASSLGTSGFNEQFF.